A selection of T cell receptor beta chains follows, all from one sample in a study of blood T cell repertoires in COVID-19. TCRdb's copy holds only in-frame clones and misses some; the assay was immunoSEQ multiplex PCR. The sample has some 150,000 clones; approximately 81% are singletons. The sample comprised peripheral blood. The source is a woman aged 55-75 years with active or convalescent COVID-19. Each CDR3 is given with its conserved first and last residue. The D gene is left open where the match is weak. The listing skips clone size in some rows; elsewhere it reads once, few, many or a size class.

TGTGCCAGTAGTATACCCTTCCAGGGGGCCAAAAACATTCAGTACTTC	CASSIPFQGAKNIQYF	TRBV19	.	TRBJ2-4	.
TGTGCCAGCAGTGAAGAGTTCGGGGGTATCGATCAGCCCCAGCATTTT	CASSEEFGGIDQPQHF	TRBV2	.	TRBJ1-5	.
TGCGCCAGCAGCTTGGACTCGGCTAATGAAAAACTGTTTTTT	CASSLDSANEKLFF	TRBV5-1	.	TRBJ1-4	few
TGTGCCAGCGGCCCGATGACTAGCGGTAGCACAGATACGCAGTATTTT	CASGPMTSGSTDTQYF	TRBV7-9	TRBD2	TRBJ2-3	.
TGTGCCAGCACCCAAGGGGCAGGCCGCTACGAGCAGTACTTC	CASTQGAGRYEQYF	TRBV7-8	.	TRBJ2-7	.
TGTGCCTGGGCTGGGGAAGGACTAGTCTCGACCGGGGAGCTGTTTTTT	CAWAGEGLVSTGELFF	TRBV30	TRBD2	TRBJ2-2	.
TGTGCCAGCACCCATGAGGCGGGAGTGAGAGATACGCAGTATTTT	CASTHEAGVRDTQYF	TRBV28	TRBD2	TRBJ2-3	.
TGTGCCAGCTCACCCGGGACAGGCTACGAGCAGTACTTC	CASSPGTGYEQYF	TRBV18	TRBD1	TRBJ2-7	few
TGTGCCAGCAGTTACACTCCAGGGGGAACTGAAGCTTTCTTT	CASSYTPGGTEAFF	TRBV6-5	TRBD1	TRBJ1-1	.
TGTGCCAGCAGCTTTCCCCGTGGGCGGGGAGGTAACACTGAAGCTTTCTTT	CASSFPRGRGGNTEAFF	TRBV11-2	.	TRBJ1-1	.
TGTGCCAGCAGCCAGGGACAGCCTTGGTCGAACACTGAAGCTTTCTTT	CASSQGQPWSNTEAFF	TRBV7-3	TRBD1	TRBJ1-1	.
TGTGCCAGCAGCGCCCAGGGGGCGGAGACCCAGTACTTC	CASSAQGAETQYF	TRBV9	TRBD1	TRBJ2-5	.
TGTGCCAGCAGTGAGGATTTTCCGGGAGGTGGAGAGACCCAGTACTTC	CASSEDFPGGGETQYF	TRBV2	TRBD2	TRBJ2-5	.
TGTGCCAGCAGCCCGGATGGACAGCGAAATTCACCCCTCCACTTT	CASSPDGQRNSPLHF	TRBV7-8	.	TRBJ1-6	.
TGTGCCAGCAGAAGGCAGGGGGCCACCGGGGAGCTGTTTTTT	CASRRQGATGELFF	TRBV9	TRBD1	TRBJ2-2	.
TGTGCCAGCAGCATTGTGGCTTATGGGCCCTCTACTGACTACACCTTC	CASSIVAYGPSTDYTF	TRBV21-1	.	TRBJ1-2	.
TGTGCCAGCAGCTTGACAGGGTCCGCCGAGCAGTACTTC	CASSLTGSAEQYF	TRBV7-9	TRBD1	TRBJ2-7	.